The T cell receptor beta chain under discussion was sequenced for a study of blood T cell repertoires in COVID-19. Measured with immunoSEQ multiplex PCR; TCRdb has only the in-frame clones, and not every one. The sample consists of 88,000 or so clones, 70% to 90% of them appearing once. Losses at the gene ends were 0 bases for V and 9 bases for J; bases not matched to a gene: 4. The CDR3 runs 14 residues. Germline CDR1 and CDR2: MGHRA and YSYEKL. Sample: peripheral blood. The receptor was derived from a human donor in a cohort sampled during active COVID-19. This sequence joins TRBV4-1 and TRBJ1-3, with TRBD1 matching over 8 bases. This chain's CDR3 is CASSQEDRGVTIYF. CDR3 DNA: TGCGCCAGCAGCCAAGAAGACAGGGGAGTCACCATATATTTT.